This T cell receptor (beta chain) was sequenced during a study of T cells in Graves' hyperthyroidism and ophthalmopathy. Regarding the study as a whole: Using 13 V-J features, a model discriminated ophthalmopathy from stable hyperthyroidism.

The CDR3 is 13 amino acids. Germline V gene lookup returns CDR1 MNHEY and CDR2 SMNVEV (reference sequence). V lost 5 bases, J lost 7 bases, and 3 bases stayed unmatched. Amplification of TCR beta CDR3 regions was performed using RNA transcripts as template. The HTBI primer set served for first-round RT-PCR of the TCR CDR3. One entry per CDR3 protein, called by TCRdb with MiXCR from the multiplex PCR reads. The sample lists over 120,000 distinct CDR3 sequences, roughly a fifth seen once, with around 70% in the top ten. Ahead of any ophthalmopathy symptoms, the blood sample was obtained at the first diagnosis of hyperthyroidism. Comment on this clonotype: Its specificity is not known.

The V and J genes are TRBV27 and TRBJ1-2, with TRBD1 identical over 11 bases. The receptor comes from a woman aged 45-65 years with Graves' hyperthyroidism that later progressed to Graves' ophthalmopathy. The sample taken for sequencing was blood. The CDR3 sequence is CASSLGTGGGYTF. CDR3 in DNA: TGTGCCAGCAGTCTAGGGACAGGGGGTGGCTACACCTTC.